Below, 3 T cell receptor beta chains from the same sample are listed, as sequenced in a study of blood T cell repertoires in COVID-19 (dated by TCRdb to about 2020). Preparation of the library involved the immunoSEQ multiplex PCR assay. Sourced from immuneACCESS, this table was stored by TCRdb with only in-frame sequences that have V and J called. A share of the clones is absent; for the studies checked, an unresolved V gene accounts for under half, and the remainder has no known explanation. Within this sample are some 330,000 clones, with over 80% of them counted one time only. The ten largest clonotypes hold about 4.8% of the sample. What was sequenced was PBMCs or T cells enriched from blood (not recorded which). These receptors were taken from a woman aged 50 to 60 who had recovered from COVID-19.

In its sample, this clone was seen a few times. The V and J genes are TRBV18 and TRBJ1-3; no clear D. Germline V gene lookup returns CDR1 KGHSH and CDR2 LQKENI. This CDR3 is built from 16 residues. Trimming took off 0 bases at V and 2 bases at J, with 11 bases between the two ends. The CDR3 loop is CASSPPTGSTGNTIYF. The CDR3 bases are TGTGCCAGCTCACCACCGACGGGGTCTACTGGAAACACCATATATTTT. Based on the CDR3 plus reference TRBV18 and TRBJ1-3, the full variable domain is NAGVMQNPRHLVRRRGQEARLRCSPMKGHSHVYWYRQLPEEGLKFMVYLQKENIIDESGMPKERFSAEFPKEGPSILRIQQVVRGDSAAYFCASSPPTGSTGNTIYFGEGSWLTVV.

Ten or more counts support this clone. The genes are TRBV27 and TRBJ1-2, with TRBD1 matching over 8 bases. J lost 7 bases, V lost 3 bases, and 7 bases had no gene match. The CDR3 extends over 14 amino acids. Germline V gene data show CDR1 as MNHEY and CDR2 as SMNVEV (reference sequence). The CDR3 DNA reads TGTGCCAGCAGTTTGTGTCAGGGGGCATGTGGCTACACCTTC. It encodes CASSLCQGACGYTF.

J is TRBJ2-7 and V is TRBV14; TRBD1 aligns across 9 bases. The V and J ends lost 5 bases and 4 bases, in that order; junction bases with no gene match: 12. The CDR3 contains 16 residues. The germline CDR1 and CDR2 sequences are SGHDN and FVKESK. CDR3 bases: TGTGCCAGCAGCTCTTTTTCCACAGGGGGCGGTTACGAGCAGTACTTC. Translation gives CASSSFSTGGGYEQYF.